This paragraph covers one T cell receptor beta chain sequence. What it binds is not known. Losses at the gene ends were 4 bases for V and 2 bases for J; bases not matched to a gene: 4. CDR3 length equals 16 residues. Germline CDR1 and CDR2: SGHRS and YFSETQ. In the authors' methods: A classifier for distant metastasis in papillary thyroid cancer was constructed using CDR3 differences observed across clinicopathological groups. TCRdb reanalyzed the PCR reads with MiXCR. TCRdb's processing, not the authors' own work, is the source of the V and J calls. The repertoire holds 35,000 to 50,000 clones, with approximately 16% as singletons. The data originate from a study of metastatic and nonmetastatic thyroid tumors. Treatment of any kind had been given to no patient before thyroid surgery. Regarding the study as a whole: Across blood and tumor, TCR beta diversity in malignant thyroid tumors was reportedly significantly higher than in benign nodules.

The source of this sequence is a female donor with papillary thyroid cancer or a benign thyroid nodule (not recorded which). Some clones in this sample may be carry-over from other donors' samples. The chain couples TRBV5-1 to TRBJ2-7; TRBD2 matches 15 bases. The sequenced material came from tumor tissue. The DNA of the CDR3 is TGCGCCAGCAGCGACGGACTAGCGGGAGGGCCCTACGAGCAGTACTTC. This encodes CASSDGLAGGPYEQYF.